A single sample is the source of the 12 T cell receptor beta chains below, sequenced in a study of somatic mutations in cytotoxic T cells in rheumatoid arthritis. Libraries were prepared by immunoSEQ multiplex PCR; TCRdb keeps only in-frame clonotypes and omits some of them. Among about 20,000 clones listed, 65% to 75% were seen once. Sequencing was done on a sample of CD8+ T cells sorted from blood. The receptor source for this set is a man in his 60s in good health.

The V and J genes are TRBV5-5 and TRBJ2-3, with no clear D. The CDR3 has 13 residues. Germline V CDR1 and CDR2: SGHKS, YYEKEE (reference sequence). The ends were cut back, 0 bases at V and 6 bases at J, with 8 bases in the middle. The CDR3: CASSLVQADTQYF. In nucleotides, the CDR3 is TGTGCCAGCAGCTTGGTCCAGGCGGATACGCAGTATTTT.

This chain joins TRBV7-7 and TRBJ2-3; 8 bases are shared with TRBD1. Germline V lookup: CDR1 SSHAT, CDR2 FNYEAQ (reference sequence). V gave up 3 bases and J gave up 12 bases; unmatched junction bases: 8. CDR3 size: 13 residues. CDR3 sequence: CASSLTTGQDQYF. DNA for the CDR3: TGTGCCAGCAGCTTGACGACGGGACAGGATCAGTATTTT.

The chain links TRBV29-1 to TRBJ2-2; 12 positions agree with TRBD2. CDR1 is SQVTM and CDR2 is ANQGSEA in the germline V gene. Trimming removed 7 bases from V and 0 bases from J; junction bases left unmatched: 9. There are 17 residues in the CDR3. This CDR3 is CSATLAGGHANTGELFF. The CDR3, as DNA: TGCAGCGCTACACTAGCGGGGGGCCACGCGAACACCGGGGAGCTGTTTTTT.

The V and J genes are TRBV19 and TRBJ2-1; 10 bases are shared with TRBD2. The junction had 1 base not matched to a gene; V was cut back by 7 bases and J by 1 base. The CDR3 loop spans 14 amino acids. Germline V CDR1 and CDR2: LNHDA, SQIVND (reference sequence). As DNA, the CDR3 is TGTGCCAGTAAGCGGGAGGGGTCCTACAATGAGCAGTTCTTC. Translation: CASKREGSYNEQFF.

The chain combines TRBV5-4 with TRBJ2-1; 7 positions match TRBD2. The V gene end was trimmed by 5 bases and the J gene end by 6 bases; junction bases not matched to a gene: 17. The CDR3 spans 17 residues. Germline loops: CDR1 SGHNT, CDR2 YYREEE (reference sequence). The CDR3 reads CASSLPGGREWLNEQFF. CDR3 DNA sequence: TGTGCCAGCAGTCTCCCCGGCGGGCGGGAGTGGCTCAATGAGCAGTTCTTC.

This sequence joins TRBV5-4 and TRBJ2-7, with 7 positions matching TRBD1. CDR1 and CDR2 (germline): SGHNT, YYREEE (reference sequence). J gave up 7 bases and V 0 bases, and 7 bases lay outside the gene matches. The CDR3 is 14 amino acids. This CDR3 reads CASSLGQGSREQYF. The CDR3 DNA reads TGTGCCAGCAGCTTGGGACAGGGATCCCGGGAGCAGTACTTC.

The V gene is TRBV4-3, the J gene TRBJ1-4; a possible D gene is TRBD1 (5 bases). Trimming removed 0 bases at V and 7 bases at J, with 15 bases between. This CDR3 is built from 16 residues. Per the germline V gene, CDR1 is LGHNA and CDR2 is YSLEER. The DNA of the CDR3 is TGCGCCAGCAGCCAAGATCCAGGGAAGTTAGGTGAAAAACTGTTTTTT. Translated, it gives CASSQDPGKLGEKLFF.

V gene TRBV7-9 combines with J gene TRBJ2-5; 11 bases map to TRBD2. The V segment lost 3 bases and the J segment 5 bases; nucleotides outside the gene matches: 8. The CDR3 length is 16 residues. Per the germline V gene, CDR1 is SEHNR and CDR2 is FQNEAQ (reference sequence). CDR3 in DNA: TGTGCCAGCAGCTTGGTACTAGCGGGGGCCCGGGAGACCCAGTACTTC. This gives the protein CASSLVLAGARETQYF.

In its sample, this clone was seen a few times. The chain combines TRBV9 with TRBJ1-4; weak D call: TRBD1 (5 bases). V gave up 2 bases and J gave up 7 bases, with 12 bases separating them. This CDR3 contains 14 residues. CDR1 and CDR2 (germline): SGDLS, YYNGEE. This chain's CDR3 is CASSVGQGTEKLFF. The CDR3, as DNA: TGTGCCAGCAGCGTTGGGCAGGGTACTGAAAAACTGTTTTTT.

The CDR3 region has the DNA TGTGCCAGCAGTCCGTCCCCGGGGGCCTACGAGCAGTACTTC. Translating it yields CASSPSPGAYEQYF. V is TRBV27 and J is TRBJ2-7, with a possible D match to TRBD2 (6 bases). Trimming cost V 5 bases and J 2 bases, with 13 bases left between them. Germline V gene sequence: CDR1 MNHEY, CDR2 SMNVEV (reference sequence). The CDR3 spans 14 residues.

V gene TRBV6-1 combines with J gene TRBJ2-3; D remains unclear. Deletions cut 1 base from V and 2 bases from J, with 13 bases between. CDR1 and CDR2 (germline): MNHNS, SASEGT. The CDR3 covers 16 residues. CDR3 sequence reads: CASSEDRGALTDTQYF. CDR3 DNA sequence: TGTGCCAGCAGTGAAGATCGCGGAGCCCTCACAGATACGCAGTATTTT.

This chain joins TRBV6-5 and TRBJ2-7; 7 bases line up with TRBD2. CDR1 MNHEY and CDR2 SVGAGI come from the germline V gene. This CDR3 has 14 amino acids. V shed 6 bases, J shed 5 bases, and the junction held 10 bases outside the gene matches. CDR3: CASSRAGLPHEQYF. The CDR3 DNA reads TGTGCCAGCAGCCGGGCGGGACTACCACACGAGCAGTACTTC.